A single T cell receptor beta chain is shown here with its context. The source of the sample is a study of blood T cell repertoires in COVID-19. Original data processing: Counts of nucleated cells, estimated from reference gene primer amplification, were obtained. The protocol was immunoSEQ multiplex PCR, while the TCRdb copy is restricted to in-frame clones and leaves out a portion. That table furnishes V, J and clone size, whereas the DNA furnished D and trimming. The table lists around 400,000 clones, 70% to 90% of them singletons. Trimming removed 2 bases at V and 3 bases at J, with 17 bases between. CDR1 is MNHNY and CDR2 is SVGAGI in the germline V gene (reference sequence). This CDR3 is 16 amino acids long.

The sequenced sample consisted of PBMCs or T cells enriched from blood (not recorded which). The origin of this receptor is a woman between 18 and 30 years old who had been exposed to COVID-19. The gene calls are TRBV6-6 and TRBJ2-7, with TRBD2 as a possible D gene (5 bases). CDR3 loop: CASSYGLLGSGYEQYF. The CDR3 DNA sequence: TGTGCCAGCAGTTACGGCCTACTAGGTTCGGGCTACGAGCAGTACTTC.